The entry below gives a single TCR beta chain sequence along with its context. The data originate from a study of blood T cell repertoires in COVID-19. Per the germline V gene, CDR1 is SGHRS and CDR2 is YFSETQ. V shed 4 bases and J shed 0 bases, with 17 bases lying between them. This CDR3 comprises 16 residues. In the study's own analysis: For nucleated cells, counts were estimated from reference gene primer amplification. Clones were sequenced by immunoSEQ multiplex PCR, and TCRdb holds only the in-frame ones, with some missing. D and trimming were read from the DNA, whereas the V and J calls and clone size are those reported in that table. Of some 170,000 clones listed, 82% were seen once; the top ten hold approximately 8.7%.

The chain couples TRBV5-1 to TRBJ2-7, with D perhaps matching TRBD2 (5 bases). The sample consisted of peripheral blood. This TCR was sampled from a woman aged 65 to 85 with acute or convalescent COVID-19. The CDR3 DNA is TGCGCCAGCAGCCCCCTCGGTCGGGGAAGCTCCTACGAGCAGTACTTC. Its protein is CASSPLGRGSSYEQYF.